The 32 T cell receptor beta chains below were found in one sample sequenced in a study of T-cell reconstitution after alpha-beta-depleted transplantation in children. A TCRbeta library incorporating unique molecular identifiers was prepared. TCRdb fed the PCR reads into MiXCR, producing one record per CDR3 protein. Of fewer than 1 million distinct CDR3 sequences in the sample, roughly 15% are singletons; the top ten hold approximately 5%. Source: PBMCs, mostly from graft donor cells, taken 360 days after TCRalphabeta/CD19-depleted stem cell transplant. The source of these receptors is a male patient between 5 and 17 years old who had a stem cell transplant for acute lymphoblastic leukemia, so the T cells may come from the graft donor.

This clonotype was seen a few times. This sequence joins TRBV29-1 and TRBJ2-3; TRBD2 is a possible D gene (5 bases). The V gene lost 4 bases and the J gene lost 2 bases, with 16 bases spanning the gap. Germline V gives CDR1 SQVTM, CDR2 ANQGSEA. This CDR3 contains 15 residues. The CDR3 region has the DNA TGCAGCGTTGGGCCACGAGCGGCCTTCACAGATACGCAGTATTTT. Translating gives CSVGPRAAFTDTQYF.

This clonotype was counted between two and nine times. V usage is TRBV9 and J usage is TRBJ2-1; 12 bases match TRBD2. CDR1 is SGDLS and CDR2 is YYNGEE in the germline V gene. The CDR3 runs to 15 residues. V gave up 0 bases and J gave up 10 bases; unmatched junction bases: 5. CDR3 in amino acids: CASSVASGRAGEQFF. CDR3 DNA: TGTGCCAGCAGCGTAGCTAGCGGGAGGGCGGGGGAGCAGTTCTTC.

The V gene is TRBV12-3 or TRBV12-4, the J gene TRBJ2-1, with D possibly being TRBD1 (6 bases). Trimming pared 4 bases from V and 4 bases from J, leaving 11 bases between. There are 14 residues in the CDR3. In DNA, the CDR3 is TGTGCCAGCAGTTCCTGGACAGAATACAATGAGCAGTTCTTC. Amino acid sequence: CASSSWTEYNEQFF.

The chain carries TRBV29-1 and TRBJ1-1; D unresolved. CDR1 is SQVTM and CDR2 is ANQGSEA in the germline V gene. There are 13 residues in the CDR3. The ends were cut back, 1 base at V and 7 bases at J, with 13 bases in the middle. CDR3 in amino acids: CSVEGFGSLEAFF. The DNA of the CDR3 is TGCAGCGTTGAAGGGTTCGGCAGCCTTGAAGCTTTCTTT.

This clonotype was seen many times. The chain links TRBV29-1 to TRBJ1-2; D uncertain. The CDR3 extends over 12 amino acids. V lost 5 bases and J lost 3, with 10 bases in between. Germline V CDR1 and CDR2: SQVTM, ANQGSEA. The CDR3 DNA follows: TGCAGCGTTACGCTGGACCACTATGGCTACACCTTC. This codes for CSVTLDHYGYTF.

This clonotype was found a few times. This rearrangement joins TRBV7-8 to TRBJ2-7; 9 bases agree with TRBD2. The CDR3 contains 18 residues. The germline CDR1 and CDR2 sequences are SGHVS and FQNEAQ. V lost 1 base, J lost 4 bases, and 14 bases stayed unmatched. CDR3 in amino acids: CASSLVRYRAGGPYEQYF. CDR3 nucleotides: TGTGCCAGCAGCTTAGTGAGGTATCGGGCGGGAGGGCCTTACGAGCAGTACTTC.

The sample holds a few counts of this clonotype. The gene calls are TRBV4-1 and TRBJ2-7; D is ambiguous. Per the germline V gene, CDR1 is MGHRA and CDR2 is YSYEKL. V lost 1 base to trimming and J lost 2 bases, with 15 bases between them. The CDR3 has 16 residues. The CDR3 region has the DNA TGCGCCAGCAGCCAAGTGGGTGGCAGGTTTCCCTACGAGCAGTACTTC. Protein: CASSQVGGRFPYEQYF.

The chain has TRBV27 and TRBJ1-4; no reliable D call. The CDR3 extends over 17 amino acids. The ends were cut back, 2 bases at V and 2 bases at J, with 15 bases in the middle. Looked up from germline, CDR1 is MNHEY and CDR2 is SMNVEV (reference sequence). The DNA for the CDR3 is TGTGCCAGCAGTTTAAGAACCCCCTTCAGGACTAATGAAAAACTGTTTTTT. It encodes CASSLRTPFRTNEKLFF.

This chain joins TRBV9 and TRBJ2-7; no clear D. V lost 0 bases to trimming and J lost 4 bases, with 14 bases between them. Germline-derived CDR1 and CDR2 are SGDLS and YYNGEE. The CDR3 spans 15 residues. CDR3 protein: CASSVVPLPFYEQYF. CDR3 bases: TGTGCCAGCAGCGTAGTACCCCTTCCATTTTACGAGCAGTACTTC. The full variable domain, in which reference TRBV9 and TRBJ2-7 provide the parts outside the CDR3, is DSGVTQTPKHLITATGQRVTLRCSPRSGDLSVYWYQQSLDQGLQFLIQYYNGEERAKGNILERFSAQQFPDLHSELNLSSLELGDSALYFCASSVVPLPFYEQYFGPGTRLTVT.

The gene calls are TRBV5-8 and TRBJ2-2; TRBD1 matches 9 bases. CDR1 and CDR2 (germline): SGHTS, YDEGEE. V dropped 4 bases and J dropped 4; count of bases not matched to a gene: 5. The CDR3 extends over 15 amino acids. The CDR3 DNA reads as TGTGCCAGCAGCGTGGGACAGGGACGCACCGGGGAGCTGTTTTTT. The encoded protein is CASSVGQGRTGELFF.

This clonotype has a handful of counts. The gene calls are TRBV15 and TRBJ2-5; no clear D gene. V lost 0 bases to trimming and J lost 5 bases, with 19 bases between them. This CDR3 spans 17 amino acids. CDR1 and CDR2 from the germline V gene are LNHNV and YYDKDF (reference sequence). CDR3 loop: CATSRDPSFDFGETQYF. CDR3 bases: TGTGCCACCAGCAGAGACCCGAGCTTCGACTTTGGGGAGACCCAGTACTTC.

This chain joins TRBV4-1 and TRBJ2-7; TRBD1 is a possible D gene (6 bases). The ends were cut back, 1 base at V and 2 bases at J, with 12 bases in the middle. In germline, CDR1 is MGHRA, CDR2 YSYEKL. This CDR3 has 15 residues. The CDR3 loop is CASSQGGLDAYEQYF. Written as DNA, the CDR3 is TGCGCCAGCAGCCAAGGGGGGCTTGACGCCTACGAGCAGTACTTC.

This clonotype occurred many times. This chain joins TRBV5-1 and TRBJ2-1, with D perhaps matching TRBD1 (8 bases). The V end was cut by 3 bases, the J end by 0 bases, with 13 bases between. Germline CDR1 is SGHRS and CDR2 is YFSETQ. The CDR3 has 16 amino acids. CDR3 sequence reads: CASSSHRGGSYNEQFF. The CDR3 DNA is TGCGCCAGCAGCTCCCACAGGGGGGGCTCCTACAATGAGCAGTTCTTC.

The chain couples TRBV20-1 to TRBJ1-1, with 7 bases matching TRBD1. The trim removed 3 bases at V and 3 bases at J, leaving 7 bases unmatched. This CDR3 comprises 14 residues. The germline CDR1 and CDR2 sequences are DFQATT and SNEGSKA (reference sequence). The CDR3 is CSASRGGEDTEAFF. The DNA of the CDR3 is TGCAGTGCTAGTCGAGGGGGCGAAGACACTGAAGCTTTCTTT.

In its sample, this clonotype was seen many times. The V gene is TRBV4-1, the J gene TRBJ1-1; D perhaps matches TRBD1 (6 bases). Deletions cut 4 bases from V and 3 bases from J, with 18 bases between. Germline lookup yields CDR1 MGHRA and CDR2 YSYEKL. The CDR3 runs 16 residues. CDR3 bases: TGCGCCAGCAGCCCTGTCTGGGGGGCGCCTTACACTGAAGCTTTCTTT. Translating gives CASSPVWGAPYTEAFF.

This chain joins TRBV5-1 and TRBJ2-2, with 9 bases identical to TRBD1. Germline V gene sequence: CDR1 SGHRS, CDR2 YFSETQ. V gave up 4 bases and J gave up 6 bases; unmatched junction bases: 10. This CDR3 has 16 residues. CDR3 bases: TGCGCCAGCAGCCCGATGGGACAGGGAATCCCCGGGGAGCTGTTTTTT. Its protein product is CASSPMGQGIPGELFF.

The chain has TRBV12-3 or TRBV12-4 and TRBJ1-5; D is perhaps TRBD1 (6 bases). The CDR3 spans 12 residues. Trimming stripped 6 bases from V and 7 bases from J, with 10 bases between. The CDR3 coding sequence is TGTGCCAGCAGCCGACAGGCCCAGCCCCAGCATTTT. It yields the protein CASSRQAQPQHF.

This clonotype has just a few counts. The chain carries TRBV3-1 and TRBJ1-2; the D gene is possibly TRBD1 (6 bases). This CDR3 contains 14 residues. Germline CDR1 is LGHDT and CDR2 is YNNKEL (reference sequence). Between the trimmed V and J ends, which lost 4 bases and 7 bases, there was a span of 16 bases. This chain's CDR3 is CASSPSGAGGGYTF. The CDR3 region has the DNA TGTGCCAGCAGCCCATCAGGGGCAGGTGGTGGCTACACCTTC.

This clonotype has a handful of counts. This chain uses TRBV14 with TRBJ2-3, with a tentative D call TRBD1 (5 bases). V was trimmed by 4 bases and J by 4 bases, leaving 24 bases between them. The length of the CDR3 is 18 residues. CDR1 SGHDN and CDR2 FVKESK come from the germline V gene. This CDR3 is CASSPSPPWGREADTQYF. The CDR3 DNA follows: TGTGCCAGCAGCCCATCTCCACCCTGGGGCAGAGAAGCAGATACGCAGTATTTT. Using reference TRBV14 and TRBJ2-3 for the parts outside the CDR3, the full variable domain is EAGVTQFPSHSVIEKGQTVTLRCDPISGHDNLYWYRRVMGKEIKFLLHFVKESKQDESGMPNNRFLAERTGGTYSTLKVQPAELEDSGVYFCASSPSPPWGREADTQYFGPGTRLTVL.

This clonotype was picked up a small number of times. The chain recombines TRBV30 with TRBJ1-1; no clear D gene. The CDR3 runs to 14 residues. V was pared by 5 bases and J by 0 bases, with 13 bases between. Looked up from germline, CDR1 is GTSNPN and CDR2 is SVGIG (reference sequence). Written as DNA, the CDR3 is TGTGCCTGGGTCAGGCAGCTACTGAACACTGAAGCTTTCTTT. Translated, it gives CAWVRQLLNTEAFF.

The chain carries TRBV5-5 and TRBJ2-4; 8 bases are a match to TRBD1. This CDR3 spans 14 amino acids. V shed 3 bases and J 4 bases; nucleotides not matched to a gene: 3. The germline V gene has CDR1 SGHKS and CDR2 YYEKEE (reference sequence). In DNA, the CDR3 is TGTGCCAGCAGCTCGGACAGGGCGAAAAACATTCAGTACTTC. This codes for CASSSDRAKNIQYF.

With regard to this clonotype: Relative to the germline gene, one junction end is altered; a read error may explain this. The chain employs TRBV15 and TRBJ2-5; 9 bases are a match to TRBD2. Germline lookup yields CDR1 LNHNV and CDR2 YYDKDF (reference sequence). This CDR3 has 13 residues. CDR3 loop: CATSRVLRGLATF. In DNA, the CDR3 is TGTGCCACCAGCAGAGTCTTGCGGGGACTAGCCACATTC. The whole variable domain, filled in from reference TRBV15 and TRBJ2-5, reads DAMVIQNPRYQVTQFGKPVTLSCSQTLNHNVMYWYQQKSSQAPKLLFHYYDKDFNNEADTPDNFQSRRPNTSFCFLDIRSPGLGDTAMYLCATSRVLRGLATFGPGTRLLVL.

In its sample, this clonotype was seen a few times. The chain uses TRBV5-1 and TRBJ1-3; possibly TRBD1 for D (6 bases). Trimming took 3 bases from V and 2 from J, leaving 9 bases between them. In germline, CDR1 is SGHRS, CDR2 YFSETQ. This CDR3 contains 14 residues. CDR3 in DNA: TGCGCCAGCAGCTCCCAGGGGCCTGGAAACACCATATATTTT. Translated, it gives CASSSQGPGNTIYF. Looking up the rest from reference TRBV5-1 and TRBJ1-3 gives the full variable domain: KAGVTQTPRYLIKTRGQQVTLSCSPISGHRSVSWYQQTPGQGLQFLFEYFSETQRNKGNFPGRFSGRQFSNSRSEMNVSTLELGDSALYLCASSSQGPGNTIYFGEGSWLTVV.

The table lists this clonotype with a few counts. V usage is TRBV2 and J usage is TRBJ2-4, with D maybe TRBD2 (7 bases). With 4 bases removed from V and 8 bases from J, the gap between germline ends came to 15 bases. CDR1 is SNHLY and CDR2 is FYNNEI in the germline V gene. The length of the CDR3 is 14 residues. The CDR3 region is CASSGRGGHHIQYF. CDR3 DNA: TGTGCCAGCAGTGGGAGGGGGGGTCATCACATTCAGTACTTC.

This clonotype was detected ten times or more. The chain recombines TRBV24-1 with TRBJ2-1, with D uncertain. Trimming pared 0 bases from V and 7 bases from J, leaving 9 bases between. The CDR3 spans 14 residues. Germline CDR1 and CDR2: KGHDR and SFDVKD. CDR3 sequence (DNA): TGTGCCACCAGTGATTTGTTCCCCCAGAATGAGCAGTTCTTC. Residues: CATSDLFPQNEQFF.

The rearrangement uses TRBV7-2 and TRBJ2-5, with a possible D match to TRBD1 (5 bases). The ends were cut back, 5 bases at V and 2 bases at J, with 15 bases in the middle. CDR1 SGHTA and CDR2 FQGNSA come from the germline V gene. The CDR3 has 15 residues. CDR3 region: CASSPGNRRQETQYF. CDR3 in DNA: TGTGCCAGCAGCCCAGGGAACAGGAGACAAGAGACCCAGTACTTC.

At least ten counts were recorded for this clonotype. The V call is TRBV5-1, the J call TRBJ2-3, with 11 bases matching TRBD2. This CDR3 has 17 amino acids. V gave up 0 bases and J gave up 2 bases; unmatched junction bases: 5. Looked up from germline, CDR1 is SGHRS and CDR2 is YFSETQ. The CDR3, as DNA: TGCGCCAGCAGCTTGGGACTAGCGGGACGTAACACAGATACGCAGTATTTT. It translates to CASSLGLAGRNTDTQYF.

This clonotype was detected a few times. V gene TRBV4-1 combines with J gene TRBJ2-3; 8 bases align to TRBD2. Unmatched junction bases numbered 10, after V lost 1 base and J lost 4 bases. The CDR3 has 17 amino acids. Per germline, CDR1 MGHRA and CDR2 YSYEKL. The DNA of the CDR3 is TGCGCCAGCAGCCAAGTCGGGAGGGAGAAAGGAGCAGATACGCAGTATTTT. This sequence encodes CASSQVGREKGADTQYF.

This sequence joins TRBV11-2 and TRBJ2-5, with TRBD2 as a possible D gene (6 bases). CDR1 and CDR2 (germline): SGHAT, FQNNGV. The CDR3 is 17 amino acids. The V end lost 5 bases, the J end lost 0 bases, and 19 bases lay between the germline ends. CDR3 sequence: CASSGGKDGGYQETQYF. The CDR3 nucleotides are TGTGCCAGCAGCGGAGGGAAGGACGGAGGGTACCAAGAGACCCAGTACTTC.

This sequence joins TRBV20-1 and TRBJ2-7; 11 nucleotides line up with TRBD2. The CDR3 is 16 amino acids. Germline V gene sequence: CDR1 DFQATT, CDR2 SNEGSKA (reference sequence). The V and J ends lost 5 bases and 0 bases, in that order; junction bases with no gene match: 9. CDR3 loop: CSAPGPSGRSSYEQYF. CDR3 nucleotides: TGCAGTGCTCCTGGGCCTAGCGGGAGGAGCTCCTACGAGCAGTACTTC.

The chain combines TRBV2 with TRBJ2-2; 8 positions match TRBD1. J lost 4 bases, V lost 8 bases, and 3 bases had no gene match. The CDR3 is 13 amino acids. Germline V lookup: CDR1 SNHLY, CDR2 FYNNEI. The DNA for the CDR3 is TGTGCCAGCCCGACAGGGGCCACCGGGGAGCTGTTTTTT. Translated: CASPTGATGELFF.

The J gene is TRBJ2-3, the V gene TRBV6-2 or TRBV6-3; D call uncertain. The CDR3 covers 15 residues. Germline V gene sequence: CDR1 MNHEY, CDR2 SVGEGT. Trimming shortened V by 6 bases and J by 2 bases, and 15 bases separated the two germline ends. CDR3 nucleotide sequence: TGTGCCAGCAGCCACGACGGGTTATACACAGATACGCAGTATTTT. It yields the protein CASSHDGLYTDTQYF.